The next 13 T cell receptor beta chains were all read from a single sample in a study of tumor-infiltrating lymphocytes in primary liver carcinoma. With a constant-region primer, TCR beta cDNA was made from 450 to 650 ng of total RNA. Three rounds of nested multiplex PCR with slightly modified ARM-PCR produced TCR beta libraries. The opening two PCR rounds, about 11 cycles each, paired TRBV1-TRBV30 forward primers with a C-beta reverse primer. One entry per CDR3 protein, called by TCRdb with MiXCR from the multiplex PCR reads. In the table there are 75,000 to 80,000 distinct CDR3 sequences, roughly two thirds of which are singletons. The study co-extracted DNA and RNA from 20-30 mg of unsorted bulk tissue. Sequenced: tumor-adjacent normal liver tissue. The receptors originated from a man aged 35-49 years with primary liver carcinoma and hepatitis B virus infection.

Concerning this clonotype itself: At one of its ends the junction is not consistent with the germline gene, which may arise from a read error. The chain joins TRBV4-2 to TRBJ2-2; 9 bases fit TRBD2. The CDR3 is 17 amino acids. In germline, CDR1 is LGHNA, CDR2 YNFKEQ. The chain's CDR3 is CTRSQEIAGAGTGELFF. The CDR3 region has the DNA TGTACCAGAAGCCAAGAGATAGCGGGGGCGGGCACCGGGGAGCTGTTTTTT.

About this clonotype: The CDR3 carries no conserved terminal phenylalanine or tryptophan, so it likely arises from a read error. Here the CDR3 DNA reads TGTGCCAGCAGCCCCGGAACACCGAACACCGGGGAGCTGTTTTCT. As protein: CASSPGTPNTGELFS. This rearrangement joins TRBV14 to TRBJ2-2; no clear D gene. The germline V gene has CDR1 SGHDN and CDR2 FVKESK. The CDR3 is 15 amino acids. V dropped 4 bases and J dropped 0 bases, with 9 bases sitting between them.

At least ten counts were recorded for this clonotype. The chain couples TRBV10-2 to TRBJ2-5; 11 nucleotides match TRBD2. The germline V gene encodes CDR1 WSHSY and CDR2 SAAADI. The trim removed 7 bases at V and 5 bases at J, leaving 3 bases unmatched. This CDR3 is 13 amino acids long. CDR3: CASKTSGSETQYF. CDR3 DNA: TGCGCCAGCAAAACTAGCGGGAGCGAGACCCAGTACTTC.

A note on this clonotype: The conserved closing phenylalanine or tryptophan is absent in this CDR3, likely reflecting a read error. The chain couples TRBV6-2 or TRBV6-3 to TRBJ1-5, with TRBD1 as a possible D gene (5 bases). This CDR3 is built from 15 residues. Germline V gene sequence: CDR1 MNHEY, CDR2 SVGEGT. V shed 3 bases and J shed 0 bases, with 9 bases lying between them. Written as DNA, the CDR3 is TGTGCCAGCAGTTATCGTGGGGGTAGCAATCAGCCCCAGCATGTT. Translated, it gives CASSYRGGSNQPQHV.

This clonotype occurred once. The V call is TRBV4-3, the J call TRBJ2-7; D is possibly TRBD1 (6 bases). Germline V CDR1 and CDR2: LGHNA, YSLEER. This CDR3 contains 16 residues. CDR3 in DNA: TGCACGAGCAGCCAAGATTTGGGGGCCCCCCTCTACGAGCAGTACTTC. This codes for CTSSQDLGAPLYEQYF.

This clonotype was detected many times. The V call is TRBV7-9, the J call TRBJ1-2, with TRBD1 matching 11 bases. Germline loops: CDR1 SEHNR, CDR2 FQNEAQ (reference sequence). Germline trimming cut 6 bases from V and 6 bases from J; bases unmatched to any gene: 6. CDR3 length: 14 residues. CDR3 DNA: TGTGCCAGCAGATGGGACAGGGGGTTTCATGGCTACACCTTC. It translates to CASRWDRGFHGYTF.

As regards this clonotype: A much larger clone sits a single nucleotide away, making a read error possible. This sequence joins TRBV11-2 and TRBJ1-1; tentative D call: TRBD1 (5 bases). The V end lost 6 bases, the J end lost 4 bases, and 12 bases lay between the germline ends. CDR1 SGHAT and CDR2 FQNNGV come from the germline V gene. The CDR3 contains 13 residues. The CDR3 protein is CASRSTRGTEAFF. CDR3 sequence (DNA): TGTGCCAGCAGGTCTACAAGGGGCACTGAAGCTTTCTTT.

The CDR3 loop is CATSDPLVFEQFF. The CDR3 region has the DNA TGTGCCACCAGCGACCCCCTAGTTTTTGAGCAGTTCTTC. The chain links TRBV24-1 to TRBJ2-1; D call uncertain. CDR3 length: 13 amino acids. Germline loops: CDR1 KGHDR, CDR2 SFDVKD. V lost 7 bases and J 9 bases, leaving 15 bases between the germline ends.

This clonotype occurred a few times. The chain carries TRBV12-3 or TRBV12-4 and TRBJ2-1; D not certain. V was cut by 3 bases and J by 0 bases, with 9 bases left in between. The CDR3 is 15 amino acids. The CDR3 reads CASSLGTSSYNEQFF. The CDR3 DNA sequence: TGTGCCAGCAGTTTGGGTACCAGCTCCTACAATGAGCAGTTCTTC.

This rearrangement joins TRBV20-1 to TRBJ2-1; the D gene is possibly TRBD2 (5 bases). V lost 7 bases, J lost 0 bases, and 16 bases lay in between. Germline CDR1 reads DFQATT; CDR2 reads SNEGSKA (reference sequence). This CDR3 is built from 15 residues. In DNA form, the CDR3 reads TGCAGTGATAGGGCTAGCTTTAGCTCCTACAATGAGCAGTTCTTC. Amino acids: CSDRASFSSYNEQFF.

The chain recombines TRBV6-1 with TRBJ2-6, with D perhaps given as TRBD1 or TRBD2 (5 bases each). Trimming pared 4 bases from V and 15 bases from J, leaving 22 bases between. The CDR3 covers 15 residues. From germline, CDR1 is MNHNS and CDR2 SASEGT. CDR3 sequence reads: CASSGTADGASALTF. Here the CDR3 DNA reads TGTGCCAGCAGTGGGACGGCCGACGGGGCCAGCGCCCTGACTTTC.

As for this clonotype: One end of the junction is discordant with germline, which a read error may explain. The CDR3 sequence is CTSSQDGFRSGTNVLTF. The CDR3 DNA is TGCACCAGCAGCCAAGATGGGTTCCGCTCTGGGACCAACGTCCTGACTTTC. The J gene is TRBJ2-6, the V gene TRBV4-3; D gene ambiguous. There are 17 residues in the CDR3. Germline lookup yields CDR1 LGHNA and CDR2 YSLEER.

This clonotype came up once. The junction does not match germline at one end; this may be a read error. J is TRBJ1-1 and V is TRBV14, with 8 bases that match TRBD1. This CDR3 has 20 amino acids. Looked up from germline, CDR1 is SGHDN and CDR2 is FVKESK. CDR3 DNA: TGTGCCAGCAGCCAAGATGTGGACAGGGTGACCCGACGGCTTGGGATTGAAGCTTCCTTT. It translates to CASSQDVDRVTRRLGIEASF. The full variable domain, rest sourced from reference TRBV14 and TRBJ1-1, is EAGVTQFPSHSVIEKGQTVTLRCDPISGHDNLYWYRRVMGKEIKFLLHFVKESKQDESGMPNNRFLAERTGGTYSTLKVQPAELEDSGVYFCASSQDVDRVTRRLGIEASFGQGTRLTVV.